The clone carrying this T cell receptor (beta chain) was found many times. Germline CDR1 and CDR2: LGHNA and YSLEER. The CDR3 consists of 16 residues. The J segment lost 0 bases and the V segment lost 1 base, leaving 3 bases of the junction unmatched. This record comes from a study of T-cell reconstitution after alpha-beta-depleted transplantation in children. The TCRbeta library was prepared with unique molecular identifiers. One entry per CDR3 protein results from TCRdb running MiXCR on the PCR reads. The sample carries hundreds of thousands of distinct CDR3 sequences, approximately 8% recorded once.

This TCR was recovered from a male patient under 18 who had a stem cell transplant for acute lymphoblastic leukemia, so the T cells may come from the graft donor. The input for sequencing was PBMCs, mostly from graft donor cells, taken 180 days after TCRalphabeta/CD19-depleted stem cell transplant. This sequence joins TRBV4-3 and TRBJ2-3, with 8 bases aligning to TRBD2. The CDR3 loop reads CASSQGASGSTDTQYF. Written as DNA, the CDR3 is TGCGCCAGCAGCCAAGGAGCTAGCGGGAGCACAGATACGCAGTATTTT.